The 15 T cell receptor beta chains given below trace back to one sample, sequenced in a study of identical twins. TCRdb re-derived calls from the 5' RACE reads in MiXCR, one entry per CDR3 protein. Counted here are 250,000 or so distinct CDR3 sequences, 5.5% to 7% occurring once; the ten biggest clones make up roughly 3.6%. These records were also assigned to another study, of yellow fever vaccine responses in identical twins.

Sequences were obtained from memory (CD45RO+) T cells sorted from blood. The receptors derive from a woman aged 18-29 years in good health.

This clonotype came up a few times. This rearrangement joins TRBV7-6 to TRBJ2-7, with D perhaps matching TRBD2 (6 bases). The CDR3 has 12 residues. V gave up 4 bases and J gave up 6 bases, with 10 bases separating them. CDR1 and CDR2 (germline): SGHVS, FNYEAQ. CDR3 region: CASSSLGGEQYF. The CDR3 DNA sequence: TGTGCCAGCAGCTCTCTGGGGGGCGAGCAGTACTTC.

This clonotype was counted a few times. CDR3 region: CAIRDGTGGDEQFF. The CDR3 DNA is TGTGCCATCAGAGACGGGACAGGGGGCGATGAGCAGTTCTTC. This chain connects TRBV10-3 to TRBJ2-1; 12 bases are shared with TRBD1. Germline CDR1 reads ENHRY; CDR2 reads SYGVKD. The CDR3 has 14 amino acids. Losses at the gene ends were 6 bases for V and 8 bases for J; bases not matched to a gene: 5.

This clonotype was picked up many times. The chain couples TRBV10-3 to TRBJ2-5, with D tentatively TRBD2 (6 bases). This CDR3 has 15 residues. CDR1 and CDR2 from the germline V gene are ENHRY and SYGVKD. V gave up 6 bases and J gave up 5 bases, with 19 bases separating them. In nucleotides, the CDR3 is TGTGCCATCAGCTCCCGGGGAGGTAGCAGGGAGACCCAGTACTTC. It translates to CAISSRGGSRETQYF.

Here the CDR3 DNA reads TGCAGTGCTAACGTGGCAGGGTTACCCCAGCATTTT. Amino acids: CSANVAGLPQHF. This chain uses TRBV20-1 with TRBJ1-5; weak D call: TRBD1 (5 bases). V gave up 4 bases and J gave up 10 bases, with 14 bases separating them. This CDR3 is 12 amino acids long. The germline CDR1 and CDR2 sequences are DFQATT and SNEGSKA (reference sequence).

This clonotype was seen many times. The V gene is TRBV4-2, the J gene TRBJ1-4; D unclear. V lost 0 bases and J lost 8, with 10 bases in between. Per germline, CDR1 LGHNA and CDR2 YNFKEQ. The CDR3 totals 14 residues. The CDR3 is CASSQDRAGEKLFF. The CDR3 region has the DNA TGTGCCAGCAGCCAAGATCGAGCGGGGGAAAAACTGTTTTTT.

This clonotype came up a few times. V is TRBV28 and J is TRBJ1-6; no clear D gene. V shed 5 bases and J shed 2 bases, with 4 bases lying between them. Germline values: CDR1 MDHEN, CDR2 SYDVKM. This CDR3 region has 13 residues. The CDR3 region has the DNA TGTGCCAGCAGTCGACCCTATAATTCACCCCTCCACTTT. It codes for CASSRPYNSPLHF.

The chain carries TRBV3-1 and TRBJ2-3; 7 bases agree with TRBD2. CDR1 and CDR2 from the germline V gene are LGHDT and YNNKEL (reference sequence). This CDR3 region has 16 residues. V lost 0 bases, J lost 3 bases, and 6 bases stayed unmatched. The DNA for the CDR3 is TGTGCCAGCAGCCAAGATCTCTGGGGGGGGACAGATACGCAGTATTTT. It yields the protein CASSQDLWGGTDTQYF.

This clonotype was observed a handful of times. The chain combines TRBV4-2 with TRBJ2-7, with no clear D. Germline V gene data show CDR1 as LGHNA and CDR2 as YNFKEQ. CDR3 length: 15 amino acids. V lost 0 bases and J 3 bases, leaving 12 bases between the germline ends. The CDR3 reads CASSQDASQNYEQYF. CDR3 coding DNA: TGTGCCAGCAGCCAAGATGCGTCACAAAACTACGAGCAGTACTTC.

This clonotype was recorded a few times. The chain joins TRBV6-2 or TRBV6-3 to TRBJ1-1; a possible D gene is TRBD1 (6 bases). V lost 6 bases and J lost 10, with 18 bases in between. In germline, CDR1 is MNHEY, CDR2 SVGEGT. The CDR3 is made up of 13 amino acids. The CDR3 region is CASSSSVVGGAFF. The CDR3 bases are TGTGCCAGCAGCTCTTCGGTTGTAGGGGGAGCTTTCTTT.

This clonotype was recorded a few times. A junction end diverges from the germline sequence, so it may reflect a read error. The chain combines TRBV20-1 with TRBJ2-1; 9 nucleotides line up with TRBD2. Germline CDR1 DFQATT, CDR2 SNEGSKA (reference sequence). CDR3 length equals 16 residues. CDR3 sequence reads: CCAYPPVAGVTNEQFF. The CDR3 bases are TGCTGTGCTTACCCCCCGGTAGCGGGAGTCACCAATGAGCAGTTCTTC.

This sequence joins TRBV12-3 or TRBV12-4 and TRBJ1-2; 8 bases are shared with TRBD1. Unmatched junction bases numbered 7, after V lost 6 bases and J lost 1 base. This CDR3 region has 15 residues. The CDR3 DNA follows: TGTGCCAGCAGGGAGGGACAGGCCGGTAACTATGGCTACACCTTC. It yields the protein CASREGQAGNYGYTF.

V and J are TRBV18 and TRBJ2-2; TRBD1 might be the D (6 bases). The V and J ends lost 3 bases and 7 bases respectively, with 15 bases between them. The CDR3 contains 15 residues. CDR1 is KGHSH and CDR2 is LQKENI in the germline V gene. CDR3 amino acids: CASSPRGPSGGELFF. In DNA, the CDR3 is TGTGCCAGCTCACCCAGGGGACCGTCTGGCGGGGAGCTGTTTTTT.

This clonotype was seen a handful of times. The J gene is TRBJ2-1, the V gene TRBV9; the D gene is possibly TRBD2 (6 bases). V was cut by 3 bases and J by 2 bases, with 21 bases left in between. Per the germline V gene, CDR1 is SGDLS and CDR2 is YYNGEE. This CDR3 comprises 18 residues. The CDR3 bases are TGTGCCAGCAGCGACCCCCTCGGGCGGGGTGATACCTACAATGAGCAGTTCTTC. Residues: CASSDPLGRGDTYNEQFF.

A few counts support this clonotype. V is TRBV7-8 and J is TRBJ2-1, with D possibly being TRBD2 (6 bases). Germline loops: CDR1 SGHVS, CDR2 FQNEAQ. V lost 5 bases and J lost 13, with 18 bases in between. The CDR3 has 13 amino acids. CDR3 nucleotide sequence: TGTGCCAGCAGCGGTGCTGGTGCCGGGGGTCAGTTCTTC. It encodes CASSGAGAGGQFF. Full variable domain (missing parts from reference TRBV7-8 and TRBJ2-1): GAGVSQSPRYKVAKRGQDVALRCDPISGHVSLFWYQQALGQGPEFLTYFQNEAQLDKSGLPSDRFFAERPEGSVSTLKIQRTQQEDSAVYLCASSGAGAGGQFFGPGTRLTVL.

This clonotype was seen once. The gene calls are TRBV12-5 and TRBJ2-1, with 8 bases identical to TRBD2. Germline lookup yields CDR1 LGHNT and CDR2 FRNRAP. With 1 base clipped from V and 6 bases from J, the junction kept 5 bases outside the gene matches. The CDR3 length is 15 residues. In DNA, the CDR3 is TGTGCTAGTGGTTTGGGCGGGGGGCCCTTCAATGAGCAGTTCTTC. Protein: CASGLGGGPFNEQFF. Based on the CDR3 plus reference TRBV12-5 and TRBJ2-1, the full variable domain is DARVTQTPRHKVTEMGQEVTMRCQPILGHNTVFWYRQTMMQGLELLAYFRNRAPLDDSGMPKDRFSAEMPDATLATLKIQPSEPRDSAVYFCASGLGGGPFNEQFFGPGTRLTVL.